This TCR beta chain was observed in a study of Graves' ophthalmopathy and Graves' hyperthyroidism. Other autoimmune diseases, uncontrolled infections, pregnancy or lactation ruled patients out of participation. The authors amplified TCR beta CDR3 regions, and they did so from RNA transcripts for repertoire sequencing. An initial RT-PCR round employing HTBI primers preceded a second-round multiplex PCR. TCRdb re-derived calls from the multiplex PCR reads in MiXCR, one entry per CDR3 protein. The sample yields about 740,000 distinct CDR3 sequences, 40% seen once. This clonotype has a count of ten or more. The CDR3 consists of 11 residues. Germline V gene data show CDR1 as DFQATT and CDR2 as SNEGSKA (reference sequence). The V and J ends lost 4 bases and 5 bases respectively, with 5 bases between them.

Sequenced material: peripheral blood. The source of this sequence is an adult man with Graves' ophthalmopathy. The chain employs TRBV20-1 and TRBJ1-4; D gene uncertain. Written as DNA, the CDR3 is TGCAGTGCTAAGCCGAATGAAAAACTGTTTTTT. It yields the protein CSAKPNEKLFF.